This T cell receptor beta chain came from a study of vaccination effects on CD4 cells after COVID-19. Findings and caveats of the study: Marked clonal contraction of infection- and vaccine-induced clones was seen late after vaccination. Only a single clone (1 of 255 vaccine-induced clones in healthy vaccinees) cross-reacted with common cold coronaviruses.

V trimming: 4 bases; J trimming: 4 bases; junction bases outside the gene matches: 3. The CDR3 has 14 residues. CDR1 and CDR2 from the germline V gene are SNHLY and FYNNEI. Data came from immunoSEQ multiplex PCR; TCRdb stores just in-frame clones and leaves some out. The sample holds about 33,000 clones, 82% seen once. A note on this clone: What it recognizes is unknown.

Ahead of sequencing, the ViraFEST assay grew antigen-specific CD4+ T cells using viral peptide pools. The authors isolated CD4+ T cells after around 10 days of culture. Each participant was administered two doses of either the BNT162b2 or the mRNA-1273 vaccine. All vaccine recipients tested negative for nucleocapsid antibodies and had never contracted SARS-CoV-2 infection. Days 3 and 7 were when half the medium was replaced with IL-2 medium. The receptor comes from a human donor who received a COVID-19 vaccine. Some clones in this sample may be carry-over from other donors' samples. The source material was CD4+ T cells from PBMCs cultured with HCoV-NL63 spike peptides, sampled after COVID-19 vaccination. The chain uses TRBV2 and TRBJ1-5, with TRBD1 identical over 8 bases. The chain's CDR3 is CASSGDRSNQPQHF. The CDR3 bases are TGTGCCAGCAGTGGGGACAGGTCTAATCAGCCCCAGCATTTT.